A selection of T cell receptor beta chains follows, all from one sample in a study of regulatory T cells in long-lasting Graves disease. From the multiplex PCR reads, TCRdb called clonotypes with MiXCR, one entry per CDR3 protein. The sample lists 200,000 to 250,000 distinct CDR3 sequences; less than 20% were seen once. This sample also appeared in a second study, on T cells in Graves' hyperthyroidism and ophthalmopathy.

The input for sequencing was peripheral blood mononuclear cells (PBMCs), taken at new diagnosis, from a patient treated with antithyroid drugs. These receptors came from a woman in her twenties or thirties with Graves disease. Both conserved end residues are part of each CDR3. Each record gives: V gene, J gene, D gene, clone size, CDR3 DNA, CDR3 protein. D genes are given only for firm matches. Clone size is given for some rows only: seen once, a few or many times, or a class if the clone is expanded.

TRBV5-1	TRBJ1-1	TRBD1	many	TGCGCCAGCAGCGGGACAGCGGGGAACACTGAAGCTTTCTTT	CASSGTAGNTEAFF
TRBV20-1	TRBJ1-2	TRBD1	once	TGCAGTGCCCTAACCGGGACAGGGGGCGCGGGCTATGGCTACACCTTC	CSALTGTGGAGYGYTF
TRBV6-5	TRBJ2-7	TRBD2	-	TGTGCCAGCAGTTACTCAGGTTTCGACGCGGGGGTATTCGAGCAGTACTTC	CASSYSGFDAGVFEQYF
TRBV12-3/TRBV12-4	TRBJ1-2	-	many	TGTGCCAGCAGCCCGAATCAGGAGGGCTACACCTTC	CASSPNQEGYTF
TRBV9	TRBJ1-6	TRBD1	many	TGTGCCAGCAGACAGGGGCTCGATTCACCCCTCCACTTT	CASRQGLDSPLHF
TRBV14	TRBJ1-6	TRBD1	many	TGTGCCAGCAGCCTTAAGGGGGCGCGAAATTCACCCCTCCACTTT	CASSLKGARNSPLHF
TRBV9	TRBJ1-1	-	many	TGTGCCAGCACCCCCTTAAGAATCGTACGGGACACTGAAGCTTTCTTT	CASTPLRIVRDTEAFF
TRBV20-1	TRBJ2-5	-	-	TGCAGTGCTAGAGCACCGATAAGCCAAGAGACCCAGTACTTC	CSARAPISQETQYF
TRBV28	TRBJ2-4	-	many	TGTGCCAGCAGTTTAGAAGGGGCCAAAAACATTCAGTACTTC	CASSLEGAKNIQYF
TRBV4-1	TRBJ1-1	-	-	TGCGCCAGCAGCCAAGACGGAGTCTCGAACACTGAAGCTTTCTTT	CASSQDGVSNTEAFF
TRBV9	TRBJ1-1	-	many	TGTGCCAGCAGCGTCGGGCCTATAGGGGAGAGCACTGAAGCTTTCTTT	CASSVGPIGESTEAFF
TRBV10-3	TRBJ2-2	-	-	TGTGCCATCAGTGATGGGGGGCTAGGCACCGGGGAGCTGTTTTTT	CAISDGGLGTGELFF
TRBV13	TRBJ2-5	-	many	TGTGCCAGCACCCAAGCTTCCTTCTCCAGGCGGGTGGAGACCCAGTACTTC	CASTQASFSRRVETQYF
TRBV4-2	TRBJ2-7	TRBD1	few	TGTGCCAGCAGCCCTGGGACAGTCTCCTACGAGCAGTACTTC	CASSPGTVSYEQYF
TRBV5-1	TRBJ2-3	-	many	TGCGCCAGCAGCGGGGGATCGAGGGGCACAGATACGCAGTATTTT	CASSGGSRGTDTQYF
TRBV27	TRBJ2-7	TRBD1	many	TGTGCCAGCAGAATAGGACAGGGCGGCATGAACGAGCAGTACTTC	CASRIGQGGMNEQYF
TRBV7-9	TRBJ2-7	-	many	TGTGCCAGCAGCTCATGGGGACGGGCCTACGAGCAGTACTTC	CASSSWGRAYEQYF
TRBV19	TRBJ2-7	-	few	TGTGCCAGTAGTACCCCGGGACGGGACTCCTACGAGCAGTACTTC	CASSTPGRDSYEQYF
TRBV19	TRBJ2-2	-	-	TGTGCCAGTAGTAGGGCAGGCGGCGGGGAGCTGTTTTTT	CASSRAGGGELFF
TRBV2	TRBJ2-7	-	many	TGTGCCAGCAGGGGAGCGGCGAGGGCCTACTACGAGCAGTACTTC	CASRGAARAYYEQYF
TRBV11-2	TRBJ2-5	-	many	TGTGCCAGCAGCCCTTCAGCGTCTCAGACCCAGTACTTC	CASSPSASQTQYF
TRBV6-2/TRBV6-3	TRBJ2-2	-	many	TGTGCCAGCAGTTACTATCAGGGGTTCACCGGGGAGCTGTTTTTT	CASSYYQGFTGELFF
TRBV2	TRBJ1-2	TRBD1	many	TGTGCCAGCAGCGATGACAGGGGCTATGGCTACACCTTC	CASSDDRGYGYTF
TRBV11-1	TRBJ2-7	-	many	TGTGCCAGCAGCTTTGGGGACATCTCCTACGAGCAGTACTTC	CASSFGDISYEQYF
TRBV12-3/TRBV12-4	TRBJ1-2	-	-	TGTGCCAGCAGCCGTTCCGGGACGGCAAACTATGGCTACACCTTC	CASSRSGTANYGYTF
TRBV7-2	TRBJ1-3	-	-	TGTGCCAGCAGCCGAAAGGGGTCTGGAAACACCATATATTTT	CASSRKGSGNTIYF
TRBV5-8	TRBJ2-2	-	many	TGTGCCAGCAGTCAAATTGTCGGGGAGCTGTTTTTT	CASSQIVGELFF
TRBV2	TRBJ1-5	-	-	TGTGCCAGCAGTGAACCGGGGCCGGGGAGCAATCAGCCCCAGCATTTT	CASSEPGPGSNQPQHF
TRBV20-1	TRBJ1-2	TRBD1	once	TGCAGTGCTGCGAGGCAGGGGGAAGGCTACACCTTC	CSAARQGEGYTF
TRBV4-2	TRBJ2-7	-	-	TGTGCCAGCAGCCAAGAGGGACTTTTCGGAGTCCCCTACGAGCAGTACTTC	CASSQEGLFGVPYEQYF
TRBV19	TRBJ1-5	TRBD1	-	TGTGCCAGTATAGGGGACAGCTATAGCAATCAGCCCCAGCATTTT	CASIGDSYSNQPQHF
TRBV6-2/TRBV6-3	TRBJ2-7	-	many	TGTGCCAGCAGTTCAGGGCCCACCTACGAGCAGTACTTC	CASSSGPTYEQYF
TRBV6-1	TRBJ1-2	-	many	TGTGCCAGCAGTGAACTGAGGACGAGTCAGGGCTACACCTTC	CASSELRTSQGYTF
TRBV10-3	TRBJ2-5	-	-	TGTGCCATCAGTGAGTCGTGGGAGGAGAAAGAGACCCAGTACTTC	CAISESWEEKETQYF
TRBV27	TRBJ2-7	-	many	TGTGCCAGCAGTCCCTGGGGCGCTTACGAGCAGTACTTC	CASSPWGAYEQYF
TRBV7-8	TRBJ2-5	-	many	TGTGCCAGCAGCGTCTTCGGGACCAGGAATATTATTCCAGAGACCCAGTACTTC	CASSVFGTRNIIPETQYF
TRBV20-1	TRBJ1-3	-	few	TGCAGTGCTAGACAGCCGAGCTCTGGAAACACCATATATTTT	CSARQPSSGNTIYF
TRBV27	TRBJ1-6	-	many	TGTGCCAGCAGTGACCGGGCCCTTAATAATTCACCCCTCCACTTT	CASSDRALNNSPLHF
TRBV12-3/TRBV12-4	TRBJ1-5	TRBD1	many	TGTGCCAGCAGTTCCGGGACAGGGGACCGCAATCAGCCCCAGCATTTT	CASSSGTGDRNQPQHF
TRBV12-3/TRBV12-4	TRBJ2-3	TRBD1	many	TGTGCCAGCACCTTAAGGACAGGGGGTGGGACAGATACGCAGTATTTT	CASTLRTGGGTDTQYF
TRBV12-5	TRBJ2-1	-	many	TGTGCTAGTGGTTTGGCCTACTACAATGAGCAGTTCTTC	CASGLAYYNEQFF
TRBV4-1	TRBJ1-4	-	many	TGCGCCAGCAGACAACTGACGGGGAGTCGAAATGAAAAACTGTTTTTT	CASRQLTGSRNEKLFF
TRBV30	TRBJ1-5	-	few	TGTGCCTGGAGTGTAGCCGGGAGCAATCAGCCCCAGCATTTT	CAWSVAGSNQPQHF
TRBV4-2	TRBJ1-3	-	-	TGTGCCAGCAGCCTCGACGACTCCTTGTTCTCTGGAAACACCATATATTTT	CASSLDDSLFSGNTIYF
TRBV6-2/TRBV6-3	TRBJ1-5	TRBD1	many	TGTGCCAGCAGAAATTTGGAAACGGACAGGCCGCTGCATTTT	CASRNLETDRPLHF
TRBV29-1	TRBJ2-7	-	-	TGCAGCGGAGGAGGGACCCCCTACGAGCAGTACTTC	CSGGGTPYEQYF
TRBV11-3	TRBJ2-1	-	many	TGTGCCAGCAGCCAAGAAGCCCTCAATGAGCAGTTCTTC	CASSQEALNEQFF
TRBV30	TRBJ1-4	-	many	TGTGCCTGGAGTCCTCTAGCGTTTGAAAAACTGTTTTTT	CAWSPLAFEKLFF
TRBV2	TRBJ2-1	TRBD2	-	TGTGCCAGCCGAATCCGAGCCACTAGCGAAAATGACCAGTGCTTC	CASRIRATSENDQCF
TRBV28	TRBJ1-2	-	many	TGTGCCAGCAGTTTTTTGACAGCTGCCACCTATGGCTACACCTTC	CASSFLTAATYGYTF
TRBV3-1	TRBJ1-4	TRBD1	many	TGTGCCAGCAGCCAAGACGAAGGGGGCGCTTCCGAAAAACTGTTTTTT	CASSQDEGGASEKLFF
TRBV20-1	TRBJ2-2	TRBD2	many	TGCAGTGCCCTGACTAGCGGGAAAACCGGGGAGCTGTTTTTT	CSALTSGKTGELFF
TRBV6-1	TRBJ2-4	TRBD2	-	TGTGCCAGCAGTGCCGGGACTAGCGCTAACATTCAGTACTTC	CASSAGTSANIQYF
TRBV15	TRBJ1-2	-	many	TGTGCCACCAGCAGAGTATTCGGACGGGGGCTGGACTATGGCTACACCTTC	CATSRVFGRGLDYGYTF
TRBV18	TRBJ2-4	-	many	TGTGCCAGCTCACCATACTCTCCGGAGGGCATTCAGTACTTC	CASSPYSPEGIQYF
TRBV5-4	TRBJ2-3	TRBD2	few	TGTGCCAGCAGAGCCCCATCGGACGGGAGGGAGGATACGCAGTATTTT	CASRAPSDGREDTQYF
TRBV20-1	TRBJ1-1	-	many	TGCAGTGCTAGACCTTCGGGGGCTACTGAAGCTTTCTTT	CSARPSGATEAFF
TRBV11-2	TRBJ2-1	-	-	TGTGCCAGCGGCTTAGTCCAGCGGAGAAATGAGCAGTTCTTC	CASGLVQRRNEQFF
TRBV20-1	TRBJ2-2	TRBD2	-	TGCAGTGCTAGCCCGGGACTAGCGGGGACCGGGGAGCTGTTTTTT	CSASPGLAGTGELFF